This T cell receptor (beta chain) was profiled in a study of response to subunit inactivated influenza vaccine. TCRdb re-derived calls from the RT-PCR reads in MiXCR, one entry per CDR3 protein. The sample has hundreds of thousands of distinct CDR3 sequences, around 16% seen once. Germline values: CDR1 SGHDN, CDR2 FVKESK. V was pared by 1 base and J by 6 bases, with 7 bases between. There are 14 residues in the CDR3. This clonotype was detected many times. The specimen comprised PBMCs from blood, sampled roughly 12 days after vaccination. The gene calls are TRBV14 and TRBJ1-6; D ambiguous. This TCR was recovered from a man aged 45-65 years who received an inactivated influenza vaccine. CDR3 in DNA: TGTGCCAGCAGCCAAGGACAAATTAATTCACCCCTCCACTTT. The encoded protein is CASSQGQINSPLHF.